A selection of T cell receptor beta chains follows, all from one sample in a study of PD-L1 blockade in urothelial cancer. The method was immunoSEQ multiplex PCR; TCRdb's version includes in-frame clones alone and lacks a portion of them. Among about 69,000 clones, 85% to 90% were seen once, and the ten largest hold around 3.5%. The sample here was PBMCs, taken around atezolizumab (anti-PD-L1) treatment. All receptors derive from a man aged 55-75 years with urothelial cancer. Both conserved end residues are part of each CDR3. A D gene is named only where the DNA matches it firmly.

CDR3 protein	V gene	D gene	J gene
CASSLGGVNGELFF	TRBV4-3	-	TRBJ2-2
CASSEDRDTEAFF	TRBV6-1	-	TRBJ1-1
CASSQDRYSNQPQHF	TRBV4-1	-	TRBJ1-5
CASSAGGQGPYEQYF	TRBV9	TRBD1	TRBJ2-7
CASSQMGGQPQHF	TRBV11-2	-	TRBJ1-5
CATSNPGQGDEQYF	TRBV15	TRBD1	TRBJ2-7
CASSYSSYEQYF	TRBV28	-	TRBJ2-7
CASSSGTNVYEQYF	TRBV27	-	TRBJ2-7
CASSQGAGGSSYNEQFF	TRBV4-2	TRBD2	TRBJ2-1
CASSLTSGELFF	TRBV2	-	TRBJ2-2
CASSEDSDSYEQYF	TRBV10-2	-	TRBJ2-7
CASSEGGQGWYTEAFF	TRBV2	-	TRBJ1-1
CASTLYRGQRNQPQHF	TRBV28	-	TRBJ1-5
CASSPFDRERQPQHF	TRBV18	TRBD1	TRBJ1-5
CASRDSGGHNNEQFF	TRBV11-2	TRBD2	TRBJ2-1
CASTLSSGVDGYTF	TRBV6-1	-	TRBJ1-2
CASSLGATGGELFF	TRBV7-6	-	TRBJ2-2
CASSSRQEWGSEQFF	TRBV7-8	-	TRBJ2-1
CASSATGNYNQPQHF	TRBV6-1	-	TRBJ1-5
CAIRLAGSSYNEQFF	TRBV15	TRBD2	TRBJ2-1